This T cell receptor beta chain was recorded in a study of OX40 agonist ivuxolimab in advanced cancers. Study-level background: One patient with hepatocellular carcinoma and two with cutaneous melanoma, three in all, had partial responses.

This clone showed up just once. Its antigen is unknown. In germline, CDR1 is WNHNN, CDR2 SYGVQD (reference sequence). Trimming stripped 3 bases from V and 14 bases from J, with 5 bases between. This CDR3 is 9 amino acids long. Data came from immunoSEQ multiplex PCR; TCRdb stores just in-frame clones and leaves some out. The sample lists over 60,000 clones; roughly nine tenths were seen once. General study findings and limits: In the 0.1 to 3.0 mg/kg range, CD4+ and CD8+ blood T cells had expanded clonally by week 6.

Patients with autoimmune history or systemic immunosuppression were excluded. This TCR came from an adult with an advanced solid tumor such as melanoma, head and neck, liver or kidney cancer. The input for sequencing was CD4+ or CD8+ T cells sorted from blood, taken in a trial of the OX40 agonist ivuxolimab. The chain carries TRBV10-1 and TRBJ2-4; no clear D. Here the CDR3 reads CASSDFKYF. CDR3 coding DNA: TGCGCCAGCAGTGACTTCAAGTACTTC.